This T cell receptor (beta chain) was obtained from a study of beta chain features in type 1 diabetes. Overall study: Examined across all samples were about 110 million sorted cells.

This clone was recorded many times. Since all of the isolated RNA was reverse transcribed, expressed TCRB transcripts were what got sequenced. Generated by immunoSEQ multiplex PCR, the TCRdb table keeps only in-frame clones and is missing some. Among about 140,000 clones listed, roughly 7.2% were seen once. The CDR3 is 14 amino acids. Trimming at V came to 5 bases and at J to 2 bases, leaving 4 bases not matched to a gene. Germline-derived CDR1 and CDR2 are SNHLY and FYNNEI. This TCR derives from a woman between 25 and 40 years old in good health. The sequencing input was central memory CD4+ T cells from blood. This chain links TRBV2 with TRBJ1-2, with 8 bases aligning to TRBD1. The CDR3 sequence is CASSQGAWNYGYTF. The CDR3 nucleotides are TGTGCCAGCAGTCAGGGGGCGTGGAACTATGGCTACACCTTC.